This T cell receptor (beta chain) is drawn from a study of Graves' ophthalmopathy and Graves' hyperthyroidism. Looking at the study overall: Peripheral blood was gathered at first diagnosis, ahead of any treatment whatsoever. Whole-study findings and limits: Also, most clonotypes expanded in the thyroid above 0.001 frequency appeared in blood. Ophthalmopathy cases were distinguished from stable hyperthyroidism by a 13-signature model, reaching over 85% sensitivity and 65% to 83% specificity.

Diagnosis used clinical symptoms, serum thyroxine, TRAb, thyroid ultrasound and orbital computed tomography. V shed 10 bases and J shed 2 bases, with 27 bases lying between them. This CDR3 region has 17 residues. The germline CDR1 and CDR2 sequences are MRHNA and SNTAGT. This clonotype was seen ten or more times. What it binds is unknown. For repertoire sequencing, the TCR beta CDR3 regions were amplified from RNA transcripts. Amplification began with first-round RT-PCR using HTBI primers, then second-round multiplex PCR was performed. From the multiplex PCR reads, TCRdb called clonotypes with MiXCR, one entry per CDR3 protein. This table holds roughly 400,000 distinct CDR3 sequences, 15% to 20% found once.

The origin of this receptor is a young woman with Graves' ophthalmopathy. The rearrangement joins TRBV6-4 to TRBJ2-7; perhaps TRBD1 as D (6 bases). The sample was peripheral blood. CDR3 coding DNA: TGTGCCACCAAATCCTACCATTCCGGGACAAGCGCCTACGAGCAGTACTTC. This encodes CATKSYHSGTSAYEQYF.